This T cell receptor (beta chain) stems from a study of blood T cell repertoires in COVID-19 (TCRdb year 2020). Looking at the study overall: Collaborator samples came from the United States, Italy and Spain and covered acute and convalescent phases of COVID-19. The material from the prospective study consisted of cDNA or gDNA derived from T cells, B-cell-depleted T cells, or PBMCs. Subjects who had been exposed to COVID-19, were actively infected with it, or had recovered from it provided the deeply sampled blood TCRbeta repertoires that made up the dataset. The repertoires were released in a freely available public database intended as a resource for research on the immune response to SARS-CoV-2. Samples came from the ongoing ImmuneRACE study (first 160 participants) plus 1,254 subjects from 6 global collaborators. A de-identified subject ID, COVID-19 status, age in years and sex were almost always included in the sample metadata. Where HLA class I and class II types were available, the types were taken from metadata supplied by the sample provider, not from assay-based typing. Here is what the overall study found, with its caveats: Clinical and demographic metadata were provided uncurated, with the amount varying by source and participant.

Whole blood was collected in K2EDTA tubes by collaborating institutions according to the institutions' own protocols. For TCRbeta analysis, collaborators shipped samples in one of three forms: frozen whole blood, isolated PBMCs, or DNA extracted from either of those sample types. The germline V end is reduced by 4 bases and the J end by 4 bases; junction bases left unmatched: 8. CDR1 and CDR2, per the germline V gene, are MNHEY and SVGAGI. The CDR3 holds 15 amino acids from the cysteine to the phenylalanine. Only CDR3 DNA is held: 45 bases, read in frame from base 1. For this clone: Its binding antigen is unknown. Base quality data are lacking; no much larger clone is found one base away.

The immunoSEQ Assay, a bias-controlled multiplex PCR, was used to amplify TCRbeta CDR3 regions from genomic DNA. As for the authors' bioinformatics: Nucleated cell counts per sample were estimated from amplification of reference gene primers within the assay. To quantify the absolute abundance of each unique TCRbeta CDR3 rearrangement, sequence reads were collapsed and filtered. For each sample, productive Simpson clonality was calculated as the square root of Simpson's diversity index over productive rearrangements. Held by TCRdb, this immuneACCESS table contains in-frame sequences only and omits some clones. Under half of the omission traces to an unresolved V gene where checked; the cause of the rest is unknown. For V, J and clone size, that table is used; D and trimming come from the DNA. This sample gives 200,000 to 250,000 clones in total; approximately 81% of them show up just once. More than 9% of the sample belongs to the ten largest clones.

Sample: peripheral blood. The sequence was collected from an elderly woman with acute or convalescent COVID-19. This sequence uses TRBV6-5 and TRBJ2-7, with 9 bases aligning to TRBD1. Here is the DNA: TGTGCCAGCAGTTCCGCCGGACAGGGGATGTACGAGCAGTACTTC. This is translated as CASSSAGQGMYEQYF.